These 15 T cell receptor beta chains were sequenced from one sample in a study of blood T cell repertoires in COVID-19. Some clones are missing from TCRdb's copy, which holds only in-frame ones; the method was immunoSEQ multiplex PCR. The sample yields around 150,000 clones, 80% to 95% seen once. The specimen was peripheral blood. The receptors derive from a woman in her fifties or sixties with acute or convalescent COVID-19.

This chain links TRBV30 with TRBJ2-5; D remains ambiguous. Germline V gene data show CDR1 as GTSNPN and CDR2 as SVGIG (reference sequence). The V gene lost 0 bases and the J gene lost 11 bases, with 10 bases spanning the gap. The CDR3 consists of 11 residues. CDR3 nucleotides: TGTGCCTGGAGTGTTGGCACGAGGCAGTACTTC. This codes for CAWSVGTRQYF.

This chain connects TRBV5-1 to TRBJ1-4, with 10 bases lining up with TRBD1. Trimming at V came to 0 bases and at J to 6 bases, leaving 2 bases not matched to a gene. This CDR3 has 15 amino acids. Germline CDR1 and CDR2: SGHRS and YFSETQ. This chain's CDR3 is CASSLGGQGDEKLFF. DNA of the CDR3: TGCGCCAGCAGCTTGGGAGGACAGGGGGATGAAAAACTGTTTTTT.

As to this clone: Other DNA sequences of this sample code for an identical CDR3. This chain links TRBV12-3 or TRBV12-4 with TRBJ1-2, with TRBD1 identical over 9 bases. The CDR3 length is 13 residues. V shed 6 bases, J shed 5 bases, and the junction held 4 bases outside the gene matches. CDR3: CASSSTGGYGYTF. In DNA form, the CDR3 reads TGTGCCAGCAGCTCGACAGGGGGATATGGCTACACCTTC.

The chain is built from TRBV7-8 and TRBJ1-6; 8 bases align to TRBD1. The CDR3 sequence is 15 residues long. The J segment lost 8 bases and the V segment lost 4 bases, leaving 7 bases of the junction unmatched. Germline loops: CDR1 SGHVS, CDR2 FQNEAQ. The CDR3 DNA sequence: TGTGCCAGCAGCTCGGACAGGGATCCTCATTCACCCCTCCACTTT. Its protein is CASSSDRDPHSPLHF.

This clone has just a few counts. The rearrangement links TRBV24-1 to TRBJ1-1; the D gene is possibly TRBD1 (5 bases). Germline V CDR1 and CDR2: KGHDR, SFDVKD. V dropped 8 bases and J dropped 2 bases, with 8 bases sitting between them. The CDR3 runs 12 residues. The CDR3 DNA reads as TGTGCCACCAACCAGGGAAACACTGAAGCTTTCTTT. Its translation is CATNQGNTEAFF.

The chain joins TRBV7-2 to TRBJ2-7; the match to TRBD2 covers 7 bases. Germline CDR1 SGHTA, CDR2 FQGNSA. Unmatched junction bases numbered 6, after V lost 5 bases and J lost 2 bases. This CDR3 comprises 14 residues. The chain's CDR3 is CASSVTSATYEQYF. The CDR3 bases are TGTGCCAGCAGCGTAACTAGCGCCACCTACGAGCAGTACTTC.

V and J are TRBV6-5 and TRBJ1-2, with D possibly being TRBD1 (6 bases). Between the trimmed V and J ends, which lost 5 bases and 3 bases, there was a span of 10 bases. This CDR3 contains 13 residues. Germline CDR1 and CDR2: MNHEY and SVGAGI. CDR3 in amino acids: CASSLQGYYGYTF. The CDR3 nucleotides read TGTGCCAGCAGTCTACAGGGATACTATGGCTACACCTTC.

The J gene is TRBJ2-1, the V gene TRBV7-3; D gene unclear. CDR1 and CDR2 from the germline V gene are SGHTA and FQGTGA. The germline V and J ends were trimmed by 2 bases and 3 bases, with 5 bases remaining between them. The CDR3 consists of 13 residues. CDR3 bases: TGTGCCAGCAGCTTAGACAACTACAATGAGCAGTTCTTC. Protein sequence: CASSLDNYNEQFF.

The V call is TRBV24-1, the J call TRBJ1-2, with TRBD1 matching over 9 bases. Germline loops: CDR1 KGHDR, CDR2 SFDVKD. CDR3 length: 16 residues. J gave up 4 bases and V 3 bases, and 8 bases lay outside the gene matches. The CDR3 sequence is CATSDPGQGDGYGYTF. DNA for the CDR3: TGTGCCACCAGTGATCCGGGACAGGGTGATGGCTATGGCTACACCTTC.

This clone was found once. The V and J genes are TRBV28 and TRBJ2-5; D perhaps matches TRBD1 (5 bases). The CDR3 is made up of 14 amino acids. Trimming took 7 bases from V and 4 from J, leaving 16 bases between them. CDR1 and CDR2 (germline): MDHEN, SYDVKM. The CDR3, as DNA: TGTGCCAGCATGCCTAACAGGTTGCGAGAGACCCAGTACTTC. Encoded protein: CASMPNRLRETQYF.

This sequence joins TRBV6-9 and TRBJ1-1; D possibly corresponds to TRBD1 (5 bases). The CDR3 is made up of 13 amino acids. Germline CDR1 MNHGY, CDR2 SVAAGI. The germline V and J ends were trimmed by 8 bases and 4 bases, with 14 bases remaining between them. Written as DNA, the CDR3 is TGTGCCAGCCCGAAGGGGTATGGCACTGAAGCTTTCTTT. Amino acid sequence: CASPKGYGTEAFF.

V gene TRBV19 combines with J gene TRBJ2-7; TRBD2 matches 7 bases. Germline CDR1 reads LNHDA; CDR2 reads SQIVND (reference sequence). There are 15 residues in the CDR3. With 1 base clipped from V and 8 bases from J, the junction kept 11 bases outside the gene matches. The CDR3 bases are TGTGCCAGTAGTATAGGTGGCGGGAGAACCCCCAAGCAGTACTTC. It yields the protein CASSIGGGRTPKQYF.

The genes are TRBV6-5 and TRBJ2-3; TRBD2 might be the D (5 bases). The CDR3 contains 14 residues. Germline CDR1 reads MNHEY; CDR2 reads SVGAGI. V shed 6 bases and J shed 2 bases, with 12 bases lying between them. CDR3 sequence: CASSRTSPTDTQYF. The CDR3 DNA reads TGTGCCAGCAGCCGGACTTCTCCCACAGATACGCAGTATTTT.

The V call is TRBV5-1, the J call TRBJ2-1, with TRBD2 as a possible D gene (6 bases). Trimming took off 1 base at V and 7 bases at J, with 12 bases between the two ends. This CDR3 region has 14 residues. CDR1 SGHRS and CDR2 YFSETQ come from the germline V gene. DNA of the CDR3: TGCGCCAGCAGCTTGTGGGGGGTCGGAAATGAGCAGTTCTTC. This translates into CASSLWGVGNEQFF.

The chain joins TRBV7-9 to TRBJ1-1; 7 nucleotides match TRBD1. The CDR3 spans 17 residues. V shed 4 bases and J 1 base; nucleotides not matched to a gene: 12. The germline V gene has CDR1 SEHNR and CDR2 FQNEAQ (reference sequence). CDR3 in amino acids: CASSSALAGQSNTEAFF. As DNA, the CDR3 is TGTGCCAGCAGCTCTGCCCTCGCGGGACAGTCGAACACTGAAGCTTTCTTT.